This T cell receptor beta chain derives from a study of regulatory and conventional T cells in RAG deficiency. J lost 2 bases, V lost 6 bases, and 7 bases had no gene match. Germline V gene sequence: CDR1 SGHRS, CDR2 YFSETQ. The CDR3 covers 14 residues. Sequencing used immunoSEQ multiplex PCR; TCRdb keeps in-frame clones, though not all of them. Altogether roughly 34,000 clones are present, 75% to 80% being singletons, with the ten largest covering about 3.4%. The sorted conventional CD4+ T cells were CD25-low and CD127-high, with genomic DNA sequenced. These same data were also listed under a study on regulatory T cells. That paper adds: The primer mix had 52 TRBV and 13 TRBJ primers.

The rearrangement links TRBV5-1 to TRBJ1-2; TRBD1 matches at 7 bases. Sequenced input: CD4+ effector T cells sorted from blood. The source is a human donor in good health. Here the CDR3 DNA reads TGCGCCAGCACCCCGTTGACAGGGAACTATGGCTACACCTTC. It codes for CASTPLTGNYGYTF.